A single sample is the source of the 20 T cell receptor beta chains below, sequenced in a study of regulatory T cells in long-lasting Graves disease. Documented time point: newly diagnosed GD, antithyroid drugs for less than 3 months. Isolated PBMC RNA provided the starting material for the TCR library. Combining iRepertoire HTBI primers with Arm-PCR of CDR3 regions, the authors built TCR beta libraries. MiXCR, run by TCRdb on the multiplex PCR reads, gives a single entry per CDR3 protein. This sample has approximately 390,000 distinct CDR3 sequences, with roughly 16% found just once. A further study also used this sample, focusing on T cells in Graves' hyperthyroidism and ophthalmopathy.

The sequenced sample was peripheral blood mononuclear cells (PBMCs), obtained at new diagnosis, from a patient treated with antithyroid drugs. The receptors were gathered from a woman aged 18-30 years with Graves disease.

This clonotype appeared a few times. This rearrangement joins TRBV19 to TRBJ2-7; D may match TRBD1 or TRBD2 (5 bases each). The germline V and J ends were trimmed by 3 bases and 2 bases, with 11 bases remaining between them. This CDR3 spans 14 amino acids. The germline V gene has CDR1 LNHDA and CDR2 SQIVND (reference sequence). For the CDR3, the DNA is TGTGCCAGTAGTATTGGCCCGGGACCCTACGAGCAGTACTTC. Its translation is CASSIGPGPYEQYF.

This clonotype was detected many times. The chain combines TRBV20-1 with TRBJ2-7, with 11 bases aligning to TRBD1. Germline V gives CDR1 DFQATT, CDR2 SNEGSKA (reference sequence). V was clipped by 2 bases and J by 4 bases; unmatched bases: 7. The CDR3 spans 15 residues. The CDR3, as DNA: TGCAGTGCTAGACGGACAGGGGGCGCGGGTTACGAGCAGTACTTC. It specifies CSARRTGGAGYEQYF.

This clonotype has ten or more counts. The chain is built from TRBV2 and TRBJ2-7; D is uncertain. CDR1 is SNHLY, CDR2 FYNNEI, per germline. The V end lost 5 bases, the J end lost 4 bases, and 15 bases lay between the germline ends. The CDR3 has 14 residues. The CDR3 sequence is CASSRPRHLYEQYF. CDR3 nucleotide sequence: TGTGCCAGCAGTCGTCCTCGCCACCTATACGAGCAGTACTTC.

This chain uses TRBV4-2 with TRBJ1-5; perhaps TRBD1 as D (6 bases). Germline V gene data show CDR1 as LGHNA and CDR2 as YNFKEQ. Trimming took 7 bases from V and 0 from J, leaving 10 bases between them. The CDR3 has 14 amino acids. CDR3 protein: CASTSQGSNQPQHF. CDR3 nucleotide sequence: TGTGCCAGCACCTCACAGGGTAGCAATCAGCCCCAGCATTTT.

The CDR3 spells CSAERRDNEQFF. In nucleotides, the CDR3 is TGCAGTGCGGAAAGAAGGGACAATGAGCAGTTCTTC. The chain couples TRBV20-1 to TRBJ2-1; no definite D call. Between the trimmed V and J ends, which lost 6 bases and 5 bases, there was a span of 11 bases. Germline lookup yields CDR1 DFQATT and CDR2 SNEGSKA (reference sequence). CDR3 size: 12 residues.

This chain links TRBV7-2 with TRBJ1-1; no reliable D call. Germline-derived CDR1 and CDR2 are SGHTA and FQGNSA. This CDR3 has 14 amino acids. The V and J ends lost 5 bases and 5 bases respectively, with 15 bases between them. CDR3 nucleotides: TGTGCCAGCAGCCGAAGGGAGACCTCTACTGAAGCTTTCTTT. This gives the protein CASSRRETSTEAFF.

This clonotype was seen a handful of times. The V gene is TRBV7-3, the J gene TRBJ1-2; D remains unclear. V dropped 0 bases and J dropped 4 bases, with 15 bases sitting between them. The CDR3 consists of 16 residues. Germline CDR1 SGHTA, CDR2 FQGTGA. CDR3 residues: CASSLTREAHRYGYTF. CDR3 nucleotide sequence: TGTGCCAGCAGCTTAACGAGAGAGGCCCACCGCTATGGCTACACCTTC.

This clonotype was detected many times. This CDR3 is CASSNSGNQPQHF. As DNA, the CDR3 is TGTGCCAGCAGTAACTCGGGAAATCAGCCCCAGCATTTT. The genes are TRBV6-1 and TRBJ1-5; no reliable D call. The CDR3 length is 13 residues. V was pared by 5 bases and J by 4 bases, with 9 bases between. Germline V gives CDR1 MNHNS, CDR2 SASEGT.

This clonotype was observed many times. The chain links TRBV7-8 to TRBJ2-7; no clear D. The CDR3 loop spans 12 amino acids. The germline V and J ends were trimmed by 5 bases and 3 bases, with 8 bases remaining between them. In germline, CDR1 is SGHVS, CDR2 FQNEAQ. In nucleotides, the CDR3 is TGTGCCAGCAGCCTAGGGTTCTACGAGCAGTACTTC. Translated: CASSLGFYEQYF.

The genes are TRBV6-9 and TRBJ2-2; D perhaps matches TRBD1 (6 bases). The germline CDR1 and CDR2 sequences are MNHGY and SVAAGI. The CDR3 extends over 16 amino acids. Trimming took off 3 bases at V and 6 bases at J, with 17 bases between the two ends. The CDR3 DNA is TGTGCCAGCAGTTACCACGACAGGCGACACGCCGGGGAGCTGTTTTTT. Amino acid sequence: CASSYHDRRHAGELFF.

This clonotype was observed many times. The CDR3 nucleotides are TGTGCCAGCAGCGTAGGGGGTGGCAATCAGCCCCAGCATTTT. This gives the protein CASSVGGGNQPQHF. The gene calls are TRBV9 and TRBJ1-5; D is unresolved. Germline V gives CDR1 SGDLS, CDR2 YYNGEE. This CDR3 is built from 14 residues. V was shortened by 0 bases and J by 2 bases, with 6 bases between the two germline ends.

There are many counts of this clonotype. The rearrangement links TRBV7-2 to TRBJ2-2; no firm D call. Germline V gene data show CDR1 as SGHTA and CDR2 as FQGNSA. This CDR3 is built from 14 residues. Trimming left V 1 base short and J 2 bases short, with 5 bases between. CDR3 DNA sequence: TGTGCCAGCAGCTTAGACAGTAACACCGGGGAGCTGTTTTTT. Translation: CASSLDSNTGELFF.

The sample holds a few counts of this clonotype. V gene TRBV5-1 combines with J gene TRBJ1-5; 9 nucleotides line up with TRBD1. Trimming took 4 bases from V and 4 from J; bases not matched to a gene: 6. Germline assignment: CDR1 SGHRS and CDR2 YFSETQ. The CDR3 is 15 residues long. The CDR3 sequence: CASSLGTGTNQPQHF. The DNA of the CDR3 is TGCGCCAGCAGCCTGGGGACAGGGACAAATCAGCCCCAGCATTTT. Supplemented by reference TRBV5-1 and TRBJ1-5, the full variable domain reads KAGVTQTPRYLIKTRGQQVTLSCSPISGHRSVSWYQQTPGQGLQFLFEYFSETQRNKGNFPGRFSGRQFSNSRSEMNVSTLELGDSALYLCASSLGTGTNQPQHFGDGTRLSIL.

On this clonotype itself: A much larger clone sits a single nucleotide away, making a read error possible. The chain combines TRBV5-1 with TRBJ2-7; 7 nucleotides match TRBD1. This CDR3 spans 15 amino acids. The germline CDR1 and CDR2 sequences are SGHRS and YFSETQ. With V trimmed by 3 bases and J by 0 bases, 6 bases remained unmatched. CDR3 sequence (DNA): TGCGCCAGCAGCTCGTCTACAGGGGCCTCCTACGAGCAGTACTTC. Translating gives CASSSSTGASYEQYF.

The sample holds a few counts of this clonotype. The chain carries TRBV29-1 and TRBJ2-7, with D possibly matching TRBD2 (5 bases). V lost 3 bases and J 3 bases, leaving 18 bases between the germline ends. The CDR3 has 15 amino acids. Germline loops: CDR1 SQVTM, CDR2 ANQGSEA. CDR3 in DNA: TGCAGCGTTGAGTCGGGGAGCACCGTTTACTACGAGCAGTACTTC. Protein product: CSVESGSTVYYEQYF.

The table lists this clonotype with many counts. The genes are TRBV29-1 and TRBJ2-5; 9 nucleotides line up with TRBD2. CDR1 is SQVTM, CDR2 ANQGSEA, per germline. The CDR3 is made up of 13 amino acids. V was clipped by 4 bases and J by 3 bases; unmatched bases: 3. CDR3 in amino acids: CSVGSGGKETQYF. The CDR3, as DNA: TGCAGCGTTGGGAGCGGGGGGAAAGAGACCCAGTACTTC.

CDR3 nucleotide sequence: TGCGCCAGCAGCCCAAAACAGGGGCCCCAGGGCAATCAGCCCCAGCATTTT. This encodes CASSPKQGPQGNQPQHF. The genes are TRBV4-1 and TRBJ1-5, with TRBD1 matching 7 bases. The V and J ends lost 4 bases and 2 bases, in that order; junction bases with no gene match: 11. The CDR3 is 17 residues long. Germline V gene data show CDR1 as MGHRA and CDR2 as YSYEKL.

This rearrangement joins TRBV5-1 to TRBJ1-6, with 8 bases matching TRBD1. This CDR3 is built from 14 residues. J lost 8 bases, V lost 5 bases, and 6 bases had no gene match. Germline V lookup: CDR1 SGHRS, CDR2 YFSETQ. The CDR3 DNA follows: TGCGCCAGCAGTTATACAGGGGGTGATTCACCCCTCCACTTT. Protein: CASSYTGGDSPLHF.

This clonotype has a handful of counts. The chain employs TRBV2 and TRBJ1-2; no clear D. This CDR3 spans 12 amino acids. Germline V CDR1 and CDR2: SNHLY, FYNNEI. Trimming took 5 bases from V and 9 from J, leaving 13 bases between them. In DNA, the CDR3 is TGTGCCAGCAGTCAAAGTCCCTGGAGCTACACCTTC. Protein: CASSQSPWSYTF.

For this clonotype: A clone one base away is much larger, so this may be a read error. This rearrangement joins TRBV7-2 to TRBJ2-3; D may be TRBD1 (5 bases). Germline V CDR1 and CDR2: SGHTA, FQGNSA. The CDR3 contains 14 residues. In DNA form, the CDR3 reads TGTGCCAGCAGCTTGATAGGGTACACAGGTACGCAGTATTTT. This gives the protein CASSLIGYTGTQYF.